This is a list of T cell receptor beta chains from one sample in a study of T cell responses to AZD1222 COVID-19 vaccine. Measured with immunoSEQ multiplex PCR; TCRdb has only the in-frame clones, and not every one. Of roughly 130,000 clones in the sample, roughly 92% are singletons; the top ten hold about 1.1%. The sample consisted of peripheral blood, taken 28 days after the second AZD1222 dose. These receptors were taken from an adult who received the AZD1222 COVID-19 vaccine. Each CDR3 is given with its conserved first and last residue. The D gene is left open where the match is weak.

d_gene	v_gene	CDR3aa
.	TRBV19	CASSIQTGRGYSNQPQHF
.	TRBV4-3	CASSQGQAYGSPLHF
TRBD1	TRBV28	CASSQGVWETQYF
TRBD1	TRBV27	CASSSGQVQNQPQHF
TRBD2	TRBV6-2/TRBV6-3	CASSYKASGSVGELFF
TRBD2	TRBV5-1	CASSAGGGETQYF
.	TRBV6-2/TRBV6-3	CASSYAGVGYRVAEAFF
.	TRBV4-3	CASSQDASESIQAFF
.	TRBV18	CASSFRTQDTEAFF
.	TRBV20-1	CSARINNEQFF
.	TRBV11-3	CASSLGPISGTQYF
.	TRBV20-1	CSASRDGEAFF
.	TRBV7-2	CASSLVRGTAFF
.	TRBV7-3	CASSLPGQGKRFF
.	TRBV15	CATSRGGSYTEAFF